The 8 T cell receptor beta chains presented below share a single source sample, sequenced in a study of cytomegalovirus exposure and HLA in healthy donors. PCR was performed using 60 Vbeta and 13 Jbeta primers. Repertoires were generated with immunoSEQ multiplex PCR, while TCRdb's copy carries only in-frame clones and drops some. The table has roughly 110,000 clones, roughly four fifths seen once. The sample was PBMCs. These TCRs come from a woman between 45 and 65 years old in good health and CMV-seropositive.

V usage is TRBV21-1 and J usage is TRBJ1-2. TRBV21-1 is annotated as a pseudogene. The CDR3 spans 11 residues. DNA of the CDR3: TGTGCCAGACGAGGGGGGGGCGGCTACACCTTC. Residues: CARRGGGGYTF.

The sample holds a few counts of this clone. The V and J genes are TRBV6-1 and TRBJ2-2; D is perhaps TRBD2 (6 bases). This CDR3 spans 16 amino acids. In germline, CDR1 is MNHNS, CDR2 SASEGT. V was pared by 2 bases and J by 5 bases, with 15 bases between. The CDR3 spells CASSEPIGTYTGELFF. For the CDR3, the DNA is TGTGCCAGCAGTGAACCGATCGGGACTTATACCGGGGAGCTGTTTTTT.

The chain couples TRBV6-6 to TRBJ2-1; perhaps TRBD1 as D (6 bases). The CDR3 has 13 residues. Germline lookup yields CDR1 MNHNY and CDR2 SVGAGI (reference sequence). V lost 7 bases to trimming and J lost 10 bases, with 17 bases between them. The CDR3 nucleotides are TGTGCCAGCACCGGGACAAGGCGCTGGGAGCAGTTCTTC. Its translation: CASTGTRRWEQFF.

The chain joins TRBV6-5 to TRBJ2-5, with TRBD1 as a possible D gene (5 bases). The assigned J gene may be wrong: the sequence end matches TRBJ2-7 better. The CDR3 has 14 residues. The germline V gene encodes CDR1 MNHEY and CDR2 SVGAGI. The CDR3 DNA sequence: TGTGCCAGCAGTTACAAACCCAGGGCGGACGAGCAGTACTTC. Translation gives CASSYKPRADEQYF.

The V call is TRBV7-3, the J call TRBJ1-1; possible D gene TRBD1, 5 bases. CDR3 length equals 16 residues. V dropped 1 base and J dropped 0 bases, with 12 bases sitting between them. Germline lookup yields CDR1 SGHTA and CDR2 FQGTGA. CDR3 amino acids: CASSLRPTVLNTEAFF. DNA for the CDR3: TGTGCCAGCAGCTTAAGACCGACAGTCTTGAACACTGAAGCTTTCTTT.

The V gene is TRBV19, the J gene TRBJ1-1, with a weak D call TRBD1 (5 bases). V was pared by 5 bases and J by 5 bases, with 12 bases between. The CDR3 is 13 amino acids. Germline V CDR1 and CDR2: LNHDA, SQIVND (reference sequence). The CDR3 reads CASSALGGTEAFF. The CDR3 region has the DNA TGTGCCAGTAGTGCCTTGGGGGGGACTGAAGCTTTCTTT. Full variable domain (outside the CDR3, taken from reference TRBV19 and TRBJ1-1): DGGITQSPKYLFRKEGQNVTLSCEQNLNHDAMYWYRQDPGQGLRLIYYSQIVNDFQKGDIAEGYSVSREKKESFPLTVTSAQKNPTAFYLCASSALGGTEAFFGQGTRLTVV.

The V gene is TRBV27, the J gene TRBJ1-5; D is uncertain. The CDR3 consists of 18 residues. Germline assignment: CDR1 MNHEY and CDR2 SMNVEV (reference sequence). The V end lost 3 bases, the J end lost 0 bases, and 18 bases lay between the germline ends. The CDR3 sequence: CASSFLGPRGYSNQPQHF. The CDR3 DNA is TGTGCCAGCAGTTTTTTAGGGCCAAGAGGGTATAGCAATCAGCCCCAGCATTTT.

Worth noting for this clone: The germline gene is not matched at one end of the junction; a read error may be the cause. CDR3 in DNA: TGTTCCAGCAGCCCCGGGACAGGGTATTCGGGGGAGCAGTACTTC. Translating gives CSSSPGTGYSGEQYF. This chain uses TRBV7-9 with TRBJ2-7; 9 bases are shared with TRBD1. This CDR3 is 15 amino acids long. Per the germline V gene, CDR1 is SEHNR and CDR2 is FQNEAQ (reference sequence). Looking up the rest from reference TRBV7-9 and TRBJ2-7 gives the full variable domain: DTGVSQNPRHKITKRGQNVTFRCDPISEHNRLYWYRQTLGQGPEFLTYFQNEAQLEKSRLLSDRFSAERPKGSFSTLEIQRTEQGDSAMYLCSSSPGTGYSGEQYFGPGTRLTVT.